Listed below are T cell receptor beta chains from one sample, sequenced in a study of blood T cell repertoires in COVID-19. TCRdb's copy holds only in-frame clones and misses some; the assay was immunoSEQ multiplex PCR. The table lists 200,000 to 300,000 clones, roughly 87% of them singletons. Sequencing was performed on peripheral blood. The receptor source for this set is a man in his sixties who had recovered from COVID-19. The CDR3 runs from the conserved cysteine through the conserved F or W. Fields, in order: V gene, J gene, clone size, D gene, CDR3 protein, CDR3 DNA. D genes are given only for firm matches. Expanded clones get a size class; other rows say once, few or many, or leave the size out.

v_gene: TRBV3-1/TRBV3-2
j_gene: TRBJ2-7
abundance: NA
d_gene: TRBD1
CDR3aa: CASSQGQGRTYEQYF
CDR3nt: TGTGCCAGCAGCCAAGGACAGGGGCGCACCTACGAGCAGTACTTC

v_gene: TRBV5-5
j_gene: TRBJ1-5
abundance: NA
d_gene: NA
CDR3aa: CASSRYSAGDNSNQPQHF
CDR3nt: TGTGCCAGCAGTCGGTACTCGGCAGGCGATAATAGCAATCAGCCCCAGCATTTT

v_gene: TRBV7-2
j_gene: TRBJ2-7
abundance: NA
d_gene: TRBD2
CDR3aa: CASTRGGAYEQYF
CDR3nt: TGTGCCAGCACCCGGGGGGGGGCCTACGAGCAGTACTTC

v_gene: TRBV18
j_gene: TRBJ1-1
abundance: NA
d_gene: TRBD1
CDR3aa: CASSPGTGGANTEAFF
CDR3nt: TGTGCCAGCTCACCCGGGACAGGGGGCGCGAACACTGAAGCTTTCTTT

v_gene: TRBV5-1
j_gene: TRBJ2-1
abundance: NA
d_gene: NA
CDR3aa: CASSLDRTNEQFF
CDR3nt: TGCGCCAGCAGCTTGGATAGAACTAATGAGCAGTTCTTC

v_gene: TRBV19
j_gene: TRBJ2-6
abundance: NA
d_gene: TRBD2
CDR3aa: CASSMGEAGASNVLTF
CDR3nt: TGTGCCAGTAGTATGGGGGAAGCGGGGGCCAGCAACGTCCTGACTTTC

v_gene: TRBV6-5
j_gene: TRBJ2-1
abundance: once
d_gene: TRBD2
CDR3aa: CASSYPARGEQFF
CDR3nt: TGTGCCAGCAGTTACCCCGCGCGGGGGGAGCAGTTCTTC

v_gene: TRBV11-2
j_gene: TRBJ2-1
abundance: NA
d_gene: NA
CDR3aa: CASSLTGTWDAYEQFF
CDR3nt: TGTGCCAGCAGCTTAACCGGGACTTGGGACGCCTATGAGCAGTTCTTC

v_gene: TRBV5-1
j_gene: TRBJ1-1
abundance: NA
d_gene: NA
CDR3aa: CASSSTGTPEAFF
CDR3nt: TGCGCCAGCAGCTCCACCGGGACTCCTGAAGCTTTCTTT

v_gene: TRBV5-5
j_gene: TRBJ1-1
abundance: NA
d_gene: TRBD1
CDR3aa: CASSLLVRTGGTEAFF
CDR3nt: TGTGCCAGCAGCTTGTTGGTGAGGACAGGGGGCACTGAAGCTTTCTTT

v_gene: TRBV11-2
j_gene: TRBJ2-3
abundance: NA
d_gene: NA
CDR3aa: CASSLHTKTDTQYF
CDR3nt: TGTGCCAGCAGCTTACATACTAAGACAGATACGCAGTATTTT

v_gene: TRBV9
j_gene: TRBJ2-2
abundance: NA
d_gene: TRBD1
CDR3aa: CASSVRGQLNTGELFF
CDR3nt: TGTGCCAGCAGCGTAAGGGGACAGCTGAACACCGGGGAGCTGTTTTTT

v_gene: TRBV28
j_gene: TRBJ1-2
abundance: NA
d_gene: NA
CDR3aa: CASSSVYGYTF
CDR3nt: TGTGCCAGCAGTTCCGTTTATGGCTACACCTTC

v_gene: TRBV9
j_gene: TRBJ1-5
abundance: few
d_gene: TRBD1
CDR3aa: CASSATGGSLGQPQHF
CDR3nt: TGTGCCAGCAGCGCTACAGGGGGCTCGTTGGGCCAGCCCCAGCATTTT

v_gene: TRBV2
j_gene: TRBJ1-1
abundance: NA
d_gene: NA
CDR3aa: CGLHGGRNTEAFF
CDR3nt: TGTGGACTTCACGGGGGGAGGAACACTGAAGCTTTCTTT

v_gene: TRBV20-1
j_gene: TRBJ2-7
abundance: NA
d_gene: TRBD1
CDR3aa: CSASNRGYEQYF
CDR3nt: TGCAGTGCTAGTAACAGGGGCTACGAGCAGTACTTC

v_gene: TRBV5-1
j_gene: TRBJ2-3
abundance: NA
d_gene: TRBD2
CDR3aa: CASSLETSDGTDTQYF
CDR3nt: TGCGCCAGCAGCTTGGAAACTAGCGACGGCACAGATACGCAGTATTTT

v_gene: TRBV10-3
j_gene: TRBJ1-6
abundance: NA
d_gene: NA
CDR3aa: CAITPTPQQSPLHF
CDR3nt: TGTGCCATCACCCCGACTCCCCAACAATCACCCCTCCACTTT

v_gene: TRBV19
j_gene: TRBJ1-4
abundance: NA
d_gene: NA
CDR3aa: CASSSTGPNEKLFF
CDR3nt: TGTGCCAGTAGTTCAACAGGGCCTAATGAAAAACTGTTTTTT

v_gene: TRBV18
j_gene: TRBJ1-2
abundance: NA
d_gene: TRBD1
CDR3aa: CASSPIEDRSGGYTF
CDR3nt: TGTGCCAGCTCACCAATCGAGGACAGGTCGGGAGGCTACACCTTC

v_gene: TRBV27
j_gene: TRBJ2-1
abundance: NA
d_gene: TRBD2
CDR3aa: CASSLTRGVEQFF
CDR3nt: TGTGCCAGCAGTTTAACCCGGGGGGTTGAGCAGTTCTTC

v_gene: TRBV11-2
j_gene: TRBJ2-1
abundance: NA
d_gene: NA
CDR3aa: CASSPGWSVSGSYNEQFF
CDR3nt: TGTGCCAGCAGCCCAGGATGGTCGGTATCAGGATCCTACAATGAGCAGTTCTTC

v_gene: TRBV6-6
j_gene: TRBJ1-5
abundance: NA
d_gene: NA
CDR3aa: CASSNRGPGQPQHF
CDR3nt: TGTGCCAGCAGTAACCGGGGTCCAGGACAGCCCCAGCATTTT